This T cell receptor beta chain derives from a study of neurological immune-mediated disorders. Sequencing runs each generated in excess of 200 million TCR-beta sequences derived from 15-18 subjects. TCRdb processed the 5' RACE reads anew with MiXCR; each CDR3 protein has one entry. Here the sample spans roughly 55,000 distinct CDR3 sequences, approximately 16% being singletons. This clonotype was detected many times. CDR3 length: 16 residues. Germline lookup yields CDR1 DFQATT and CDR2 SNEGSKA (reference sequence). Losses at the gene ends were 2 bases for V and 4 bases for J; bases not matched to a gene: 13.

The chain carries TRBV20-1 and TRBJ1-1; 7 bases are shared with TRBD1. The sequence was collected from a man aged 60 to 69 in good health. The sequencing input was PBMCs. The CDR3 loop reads CSARKGTSGGLTEAFF. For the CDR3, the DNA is TGCAGTGCTAGAAAGGGGACATCAGGGGGGCTCACTGAAGCTTTCTTT.